The rows below give T cell receptor beta chains drawn from one sample of a study of T-cell reconstitution after alpha-beta-depleted transplantation in children. TCRdb processed the PCR reads anew with MiXCR; each CDR3 protein has one entry. The profile shows about 980,000 distinct CDR3 sequences, less than 30% of them singletons. Sequencing used PBMCs, mostly from graft donor cells, obtained 360 days after TCRalphabeta/CD19-depleted stem cell transplant. These TCRs come from a boy under three years old who had a stem cell transplant for SCID, so the T cells may come from the graft donor. The CDR3 runs from the conserved cysteine through the conserved F or W. Each record gives: D gene, J gene, V gene, clone size, CDR3 DNA, CDR3 protein. The D gene is left open where the match is weak. Clone size is shown for a subset of rows, as once, few, many or a class of expanded clone.

>-|TRBJ2-7|TRBV28|few
TGTGCCAGCAGTTTATGGCAGGCCGCCTACGAGCAGTACTTC
CASSLWQAAYEQYF
>-|TRBJ2-2|TRBV20-1|few
TGCAGTGCTAGAGATACTCTCCTCCCCGGGGAGCTGTTTTTT
CSARDTLLPGELFF
>-|TRBJ2-6|TRBV15|-
TGTGCCACCAGCAGAGATCACTCTGGGGCCAACGTCCTGACTTTC
CATSRDHSGANVLTF
>TRBD2|TRBJ2-1|TRBV12-3/TRBV12-4|few
TGTGCCAGCAGTTTAGCCGGCCTAGCGGGGGGGTTCTACAATGAGCAGTTCTTC
CASSLAGLAGGFYNEQFF
>TRBD1|TRBJ1-1|TRBV27|-
TGTGCCAGCAGACGCTACCCCCCCGGACAGGAGGGCACTGAAGCTTTCTTT
CASRRYPPGQEGTEAFF
>-|TRBJ2-3|TRBV28|few
TGTGCCACCCGGAGTTGGGGGCTGAGCACAGATACGCAGTATTTT
CATRSWGLSTDTQYF
>TRBD1|TRBJ2-7|TRBV10-3|-
TGTGCCACCACGGGACAGACCTCCTACGAGCAGTACTTC
CATTGQTSYEQYF
>TRBD1|TRBJ1-4|TRBV5-1|few
TGCGCCAGCAGCCCGACAGGGGATAATGAAAAACTGTTTTTT
CASSPTGDNEKLFF
>-|TRBJ2-7|TRBV7-2|few
TGTGCCAGCAGCTTGTTGGGGTCGGGTTCCTACGAGCAGTACTTC
CASSLLGSGSYEQYF
>TRBD1|TRBJ1-2|TRBV12-3/TRBV12-4|few
TGTGCCAGCAGTTTAGCGGCTCGGGACAGGGAGTATGGCTACACCTTC
CASSLAARDREYGYTF
>-|TRBJ2-7|TRBV20-1|-
TGCAGTGCTAGAGATCGGTCCCTTTCCCCTCTCTACGAGCAGTACTTC
CSARDRSLSPLYEQYF
>-|TRBJ2-1|TRBV24-1|few
TGTGCCACCAGTGATTTTCCCGGGAATGAGCAGTTCTTC
CATSDFPGNEQFF
>-|TRBJ2-5|TRBV12-3/TRBV12-4|few
TGTGCCAGCAGTTTATCTTTAGGGCACGTCCAAGAGACCCAGTACTTC
CASSLSLGHVQETQYF
>TRBD1|TRBJ1-2|TRBV6-5|-
TGTGCCAGCAGTTACTATTGGGACAGCGCTAACTATGGCTACACCTTC
CASSYYWDSANYGYTF
>TRBD1|TRBJ2-7|TRBV5-1|-
TGCGCCAGCAGCTTCGGGCCCGGGACAGGGTTCGAGCAGTACTTC
CASSFGPGTGFEQYF
>-|TRBJ1-1|TRBV12-3/TRBV12-4|few
TGTGCCAGCAGTTTGGGTTTGGGAATGAACACTGAAGCTTTCTTT
CASSLGLGMNTEAFF
>TRBD2|TRBJ2-3|TRBV20-1|-
TGCAGTGCTAAGCTAACCGGCAGCGGGGGGGTAAGAGCGCAGTATTTT
CSAKLTGSGGVRAQYF
>TRBD2|TRBJ2-7|TRBV10-3|-
TGTGCCATCAGTGACTTAGGTTGGACTAGCAGATCCTACGAGCAGTACTTC
CAISDLGWTSRSYEQYF
>TRBD2|TRBJ2-5|TRBV7-2|-
TGTGCCAGCAGCCCCACTCTAGCGGCCCAAGAGACCCAGTACTTC
CASSPTLAAQETQYF
>TRBD2|TRBJ2-1|TRBV7-9|-
TGTGCCAGCAGCCTTACCTCGGGAGGCGGTTACAATGAGCAGTTCTTC
CASSLTSGGGYNEQFF
>TRBD1|TRBJ1-3|TRBV12-3/TRBV12-4|-
TGTGCCAGCAGTAACAGGGGGCCCTCTGGAAACACCATATATTTT
CASSNRGPSGNTIYF
>-|TRBJ2-7|TRBV28|-
TGTGCCACAACCCCTCAGGGGCCCTACGAGCAGTACTTC
CATTPQGPYEQYF
>TRBD1|TRBJ1-3|TRBV5-1|-
TGCGCCAGCAGCGCTGGACAGGGCTCTGGAAACACCATATATTTT
CASSAGQGSGNTIYF
>-|TRBJ2-1|TRBV4-3|-
TGCGCCAGCAGCCAAGACGGGACGAGGCTGGTTCTTAGTGAGCAGTTCTTC
CASSQDGTRLVLSEQFF
>TRBD2|TRBJ2-3|TRBV7-2|few
TGTGCCACTGCGGGGGGTAGCACAGATACGCAGTATTTT
CATAGGSTDTQYF
>-|TRBJ1-2|TRBV12-3/TRBV12-4|-
TGTGCCAGCGGGAAAGGACCGACGACGGGCTACACCTTC
CASGKGPTTGYTF
>TRBD2|TRBJ2-1|TRBV11-2|-
TGTGCCAGCAGCCGAGGTTGGAGCGGGGCCAAGATGTGGTACAATGAGCAGTTCTTC
CASSRGWSGAKMWYNEQFF
>TRBD1|TRBJ2-7|TRBV6-5|-
TGTGCCAGCAGTTCCCGGGACAGAACTATCTACGAGCAGTACTTC
CASSSRDRTIYEQYF
>TRBD1|TRBJ2-7|TRBV10-3|few
TGTGCCATCAGTGGTGGGACAGGGGGGTATTACGAGCAGTACTTC
CAISGGTGGYYEQYF
>-|TRBJ2-1|TRBV28|-
TGTGCCAGCAGTTGGAGGGCGAACAATGAGCAGTTCTTC
CASSWRANNEQFF
>TRBD2|TRBJ2-3|TRBV11-2|few
TGTGCCAGCAGCACAAGACTAGCCGCAGATACGCAGTATTTT
CASSTRLAADTQYF
>TRBD2|TRBJ2-7|TRBV20-1|-
TGCAGTGCTTTAGCGGGGGGGCCCTCCTACGAGCAGTACTTC
CSALAGGPSYEQYF
>TRBD1|TRBJ2-3|TRBV5-6|many
TGTGCCAGCAGCTTGGATCCGGGACAGCGTTTGTATTTT
CASSLDPGQRLYF
>TRBD1|TRBJ1-1|TRBV4-1|-
TGCGCCAGCAGCTATCACAGGGGAAGGAACACTGAAGCTTTCTTT
CASSYHRGRNTEAFF
>TRBD1|TRBJ2-7|TRBV7-2|-
TGTGCCAGCAGCTTCCAGGGGGCTGACTCCTACGAGCAGTACTTC
CASSFQGADSYEQYF
>-|TRBJ2-5|TRBV12-3/TRBV12-4|few
TGTGCCAGCGTCAGGGAAGTCGGGGAGACCCAGTACTTC
CASVREVGETQYF